This is a list of T cell receptor beta chains from one sample in a study. TCRdb independently ran MiXCR on the 5' RACE reads; one entry per CDR3 protein. In the table there are 1,500 to 2,000 distinct CDR3 sequences, approximately 8% of which are singletons. Sequenced material: central memory T cells from blood PBMCs. These TCRs come from a female donor with HIV. The CDR3 runs from the conserved cysteine through the conserved F or W. The D gene is left open where the match is weak. Not all rows give a size; the values are once, few, many and, for expanded clones, a class.

clone size	D gene	V gene	J gene	CDR3 DNA	CDR3 protein
NA	TRBD1	TRBV30	TRBJ1-1	TGTGCCTCCCAAGGACAGGGGATTTCTGAAGCTTTCTTT	CASQGQGISEAFF
large	TRBD1	TRBV4-3	TRBJ1-2	TGCGCCAGCAGCCAAGTGTCCGGACAGGGGGCCTCCTATGGCTACACCTTC	CASSQVSGQGASYGYTF
few	NA	TRBV7-2	TRBJ2-3	TGTGCCAGCAGCTTATACTCAGATACGCAGTATTTT	CASSLYSDTQYF
NA	NA	TRBV6-1	TRBJ1-2	TGTGCCAGCTGGAAGGGGGGAGGATATGGCTACACCTTC	CASWKGGGYGYTF
few	NA	TRBV10-3	TRBJ1-1	TGTGCCATAGCATTGGGGATGAACACTGAAGCTTTCTTT	CAIALGMNTEAFF
few	NA	TRBV30	TRBJ2-2	TGTGCCTGGAGTGAAGGATCATACCCTACCGGGGAGCTGTTTTTT	CAWSEGSYPTGELFF
NA	NA	TRBV6-5	TRBJ1-5	TGTGCCAGCAGTTACGGGTCGGAGGCGCCCCAGCATTTT	CASSYGSEAPQHF
medium-sized	NA	TRBV27	TRBJ1-4	TGTGCCAGCAGTTTTGGACGGGGCCCTAATGAAAAACTGTTTTTT	CASSFGRGPNEKLFF
few	NA	TRBV5-5	TRBJ2-6	TGTGCCAGCAGCTTGGCTCTGTTCTCTGGGGCCAACGTCCTGACTTTC	CASSLALFSGANVLTF
few	TRBD1	TRBV18	TRBJ1-2	TGTGCCAGCTCGAAGGGACAGGGGGACTATGGCTACACCTTC	CASSKGQGDYGYTF
few	NA	TRBV6-5	TRBJ1-2	TGTGCCAGCAGTTACGGGTCGGACTATGGCTACACCTTC	CASSYGSDYGYTF
few	NA	TRBV20-1	TRBJ1-1	TGCAGCCCCAGGGGCCAAAACACTGAAGCTTTCTTT	CSPRGQNTEAFF
few	NA	TRBV15	TRBJ1-1	TGTGCCACCAGCAGACGCCTGACGGGGACCCAGAACACTGAAGCTTTCTTT	CATSRRLTGTQNTEAFF
few	TRBD1	TRBV30	TRBJ1-6	TGTGCCTCCCTAGAGCGGACAGGGGTTAATTCACCCCTCCACTTT	CASLERTGVNSPLHF
few	TRBD1	TRBV10-3	TRBJ1-5	TGTGCCATCAGCCAGACAGGGGATCAGCCCCAGCATTTT	CAISQTGDQPQHF
few	TRBD1	TRBV11-3	TRBJ2-2	TGTGCCAGCAGCCCTCAACAGGGGAACGCCGGGGAGCTGTTTTTT	CASSPQQGNAGELFF
medium-sized	NA	TRBV15	TRBJ1-1	TGTGCCACCAGCAGAGAAGTGCCCCACACTGAAGCTTTCTTT	CATSREVPHTEAFF
medium-sized	NA	TRBV12-3/TRBV12-4	TRBJ1-2	TGTGCCAGCAGTTCAGGGCATACAAACTATGGCTACACCTTC	CASSSGHTNYGYTF
few	TRBD1	TRBV10-3	TRBJ2-4	TGTGCCATCAGTGAGCCGTCGGGACAGCCCGGAAACATTCAGTACTTC	CAISEPSGQPGNIQYF
NA	NA	TRBV27	TRBJ1-6	TGTGCCAGCAGTTTATCGAGGGGGTACAATTCACCCCTCCACTTT	CASSLSRGYNSPLHF
NA	NA	TRBV11-3	TRBJ1-6	TGTGCCAGCAGCTTAGATAGCGGGAATTCACCCCTCCACTTT	CASSLDSGNSPLHF
medium-sized	TRBD1	TRBV7-6	TRBJ2-3	TGTGCCAGCAGCCGGTTTGTGAATACCGGGACAGGGGGCACAGATACGCAGTATTTT	CASSRFVNTGTGGTDTQYF
few	NA	TRBV5-1	TRBJ1-3	TGCGCCAGCAGCTCCAGCTCTGGAAACACCATATATTTT	CASSSSSGNTIYF
medium-sized	NA	TRBV30	TRBJ1-5	TGTGCCTGGACAACCTCTTCGGGAAACCCCCAGCATTTT	CAWTTSSGNPQHF
medium-sized	NA	TRBV14	TRBJ2-1	TGTGCCAGCAGCCAACTAACGGGGGGCCCCGGGTTGTTCTTC	CASSQLTGGPGLFF
large	NA	TRBV30	TRBJ1-2	TGTGCCTGGAGGATACAGGGTGGGGCGAGTGGCTACACCTTC	CAWRIQGGASGYTF
medium-sized	NA	TRBV4-3	TRBJ1-1	TGCGCCAGCAGCCAAGATCAAACCGAGATCCCTGAAGCTTTCTTT	CASSQDQTEIPEAFF
medium-sized	NA	TRBV12-5	TRBJ2-5	TGTGCTAGTGGTTTTCGGGAGACCCAGTACTTC	CASGFRETQYF
medium-sized	NA	TRBV15	TRBJ1-1	TGTGCCACCAACCCAGATACAGGGAACATGAACACTGAAGCTTTCTTT	CATNPDTGNMNTEAFF
large	NA	TRBV30	TRBJ1-5	TGTGCCTGGAGTGGGATGTTAGCAGGTGGGCAGCCCCAGCATTTT	CAWSGMLAGGQPQHF
NA	NA	TRBV24-1	TRBJ1-5	TGTGCCACCAGTGATTGGGGGGGCGATCAGCCCCAGCATTTT	CATSDWGGDQPQHF
medium-sized	NA	TRBV5-8	TRBJ1-1	TGTGCCAGCAGCTTCGGCTTGGGGGAGCGGGATGAAGCTTTCTTT	CASSFGLGERDEAFF
NA	NA	TRBV13	TRBJ2-3	TGTGCCAGCAGCATGAGGACTGTCACAGATACGCAGTATTTT	CASSMRTVTDTQYF
few	NA	TRBV11-3	TRBJ2-3	TGTGCCAGCAGCATCCTGTACAGAGATACGCAGTATTTT	CASSILYRDTQYF
few	TRBD1	TRBV29-1	TRBJ1-2	TGCAGCGTCGGCGGGACAGGGAGTTTAGACTATGGCTACACCTTC	CSVGGTGSLDYGYTF
medium-sized	NA	TRBV10-3	TRBJ2-1	TGTGCCATCAGAACGCAAGCCTCCTACAATGAGCAGTTCTTC	CAIRTQASYNEQFF
few	NA	TRBV15	TRBJ1-1	TGTGCCACCAGCAGAGATCGGGTCCAAACCAGTGAAGCTTTCTTT	CATSRDRVQTSEAFF
few	TRBD1	TRBV30	TRBJ1-5	TGTGCCTGGAGTGCGCCGGACAGGGAGGGTCGACCCCAGCATTTT	CAWSAPDREGRPQHF
medium-sized	TRBD1	TRBV5-5	TRBJ1-4	TGTGCCAGCAGCTTATCACCGACAGGGGTGAACGAAAAACTGTTTTTT	CASSLSPTGVNEKLFF
few	TRBD1	TRBV7-2	TRBJ2-1	TGTGCCAGCAGCCCGCAACAGGGGGCATCCTACAATGAGCAGTTCTTC	CASSPQQGASYNEQFF
few	TRBD1	TRBV11-3	TRBJ1-5	TGTGCCAGCACCATGTGGGGGACAGGAGATAGCAATCAGCCCCAGCATTTT	CASTMWGTGDSNQPQHF
few	NA	TRBV19	TRBJ1-4	TGTGCCAGTAGTATATCGGGATTGGCAGGGATGTTTTTT	CASSISGLAGMFF
few	NA	TRBV24-1	TRBJ1-2	TGTGCCACCAGTGATCCCAGGGGCCATGGCTACACCTTC	CATSDPRGHGYTF
medium-sized	TRBD1	TRBV7-2	TRBJ1-5	TGTGCCAGCAGCACACAGGGGGCTAACCATCAGCCCCAGCATTTT	CASSTQGANHQPQHF
medium-sized	TRBD1	TRBV20-1	TRBJ1-1	TGCAGTGCTAGACCCTTAGCGGGGCGCAGGGGGCAAAGCATGAACACTGAAGCTTTCTTT	CSARPLAGRRGQSMNTEAFF